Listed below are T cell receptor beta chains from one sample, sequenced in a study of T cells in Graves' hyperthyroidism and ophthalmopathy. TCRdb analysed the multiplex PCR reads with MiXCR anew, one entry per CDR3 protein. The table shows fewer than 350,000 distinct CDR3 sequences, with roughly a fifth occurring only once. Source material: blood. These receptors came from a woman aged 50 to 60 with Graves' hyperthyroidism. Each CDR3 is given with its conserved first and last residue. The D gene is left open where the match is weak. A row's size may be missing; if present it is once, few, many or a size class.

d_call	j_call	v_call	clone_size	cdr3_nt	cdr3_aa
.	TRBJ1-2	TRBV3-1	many	TGTGCCAGCAGCCAAGATAATAGGGGTTTCGGCTACACCTTC	CASSQDNRGFGYTF
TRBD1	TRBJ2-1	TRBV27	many	TGTGCCAGCAGACGGGACAGAGTTCACGGTGAGCAGTTCTTC	CASRRDRVHGEQFF
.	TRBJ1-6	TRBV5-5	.	TGTGCCAGCAGCATACGTCCTAATTCACCCCTCCACTTT	CASSIRPNSPLHF
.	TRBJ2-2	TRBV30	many	TGTGCCTGGAACCTCTTCCCTTCCACCGGGGAGCTGTTTTTT	CAWNLFPSTGELFF
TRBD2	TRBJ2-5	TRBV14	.	TGTGCCAGCAGCCAAGGTCAAGCGGGAGGGCTAGAGACCCAGTACTTC	CASSQGQAGGLETQYF
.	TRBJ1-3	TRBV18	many	TGTGCCAGCTCACTTCCCGGAGCCTCTGGAAACACCATATATTTT	CASSLPGASGNTIYF
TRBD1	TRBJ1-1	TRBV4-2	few	TGTGCCAGCAGCCAAGTTGGGACAGCGAACACTGAAGCTTTCTTT	CASSQVGTANTEAFF
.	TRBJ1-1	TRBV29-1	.	TGCAGCGTTTGGGGATCCGGGGGAACGGGCAAAGCTTTCTTT	CSVWGSGGTGKAFF
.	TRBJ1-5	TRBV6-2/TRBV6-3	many	TGTGCCAGCAGTTACGGGCAGAGTAATCAGCCCCAGCATTTT	CASSYGQSNQPQHF
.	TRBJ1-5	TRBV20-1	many	TGCAGTGCTAGTATCCAGGGGTCTAAGGCCCAGCATTTT	CSASIQGSKAQHF
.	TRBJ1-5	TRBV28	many	TGTGCCAGCAGGGGCAGGATCAATCAGCCCCAGCATTTT	CASRGRINQPQHF
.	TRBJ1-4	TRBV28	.	TGTACCAGCAGCGAACTGGGACCGCTTAATGAAAAACTGTTTTTT	CTSSELGPLNEKLFF
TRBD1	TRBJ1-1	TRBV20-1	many	TGCAGTGCGACAGGGGCCACGAGGGGTGAAGCTTTCTTT	CSATGATRGEAFF
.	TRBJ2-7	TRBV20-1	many	TGCAGTGCTAGTCGCCCCCAGGGGCCCTCCGAGCAGTACTTC	CSASRPQGPSEQYF
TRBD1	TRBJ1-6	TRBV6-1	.	TGTGCCAGCTCCGGGACAGGCGGGAATTCACCCCTCCACTTT	CASSGTGGNSPLHF
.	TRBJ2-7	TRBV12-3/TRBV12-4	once	TGTGCCAGCAGCCGCGGGACGGTCTCCGAGCAGTACTTC	CASSRGTVSEQYF
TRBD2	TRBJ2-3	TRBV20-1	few	TGCAGTGCTAAAGTGGGGGGGTTTGGAGATACGCAGTATTTT	CSAKVGGFGDTQYF
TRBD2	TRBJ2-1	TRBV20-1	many	TGCAGTGCTCCTCCGGGACTAGCGGGGGGAAGCTCCTACAATGAGCAGTTCTTC	CSAPPGLAGGSSYNEQFF
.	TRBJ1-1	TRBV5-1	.	TGCGCCAGCAGCTTCAGGGGCGTTACTGAAGCTTTCTTT	CASSFRGVTEAFF
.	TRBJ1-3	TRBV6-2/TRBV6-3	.	TGTGCCAGCAGCCCTGCGGGGATTTGGGGAAACACCATATATTTT	CASSPAGIWGNTIYF
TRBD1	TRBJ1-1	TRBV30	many	TGTGCCTTGGGACAGAACATGAACACTGAAGCTTTCTTT	CALGQNMNTEAFF
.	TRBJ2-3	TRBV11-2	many	TGTGCCAGCAGCCCCGGGGTCCGATCCACAGATACGCAGTATTTT	CASSPGVRSTDTQYF
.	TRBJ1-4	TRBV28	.	TGTGCCAGCACAAGGGGGGGTGTAGAAAATGAAAAACTGTTTTTT	CASTRGGVENEKLFF
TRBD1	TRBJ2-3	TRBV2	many	TGTGCCAGCTCGCGACAGGGAAATTCAGATACGCAGTATTTT	CASSRQGNSDTQYF
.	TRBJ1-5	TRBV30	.	TGTGCCTGGAGCCTAGGACCTTCGGGGTTTAATCAGCCCCAGCATTTT	CAWSLGPSGFNQPQHF
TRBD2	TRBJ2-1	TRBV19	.	TGTGCCAGTAAAGGGCTAGCGGTCTACAATGAGCAGTTCTTC	CASKGLAVYNEQFF
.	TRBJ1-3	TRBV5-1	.	TGCGCCAGCAGCTTGGGAAGGACCTCTGGAAACACCATATATTTT	CASSLGRTSGNTIYF
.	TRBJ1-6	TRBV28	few	TGTGCCAGCAGTATACGGGCCTCTAATTCACCCCTCCACTTT	CASSIRASNSPLHF
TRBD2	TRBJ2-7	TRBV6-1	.	TGTGCCAGCAGCTCCGGACCGGGACTAGCGGCCAACTCCTACGAGCAGTACTTC	CASSSGPGLAANSYEQYF
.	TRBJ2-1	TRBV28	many	TGTGCCAGCAGTTATGGGACCGGGACTGACAATGAGCAGTTCTTC	CASSYGTGTDNEQFF
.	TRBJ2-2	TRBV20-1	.	TGCAGTGCACGTACAGGGTTGGCCGGGGAGCTGTTTTTT	CSARTGLAGELFF
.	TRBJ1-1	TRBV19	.	TGTGCCAGTAGTATGGGGGGTACTGAAGCTTTCTTT	CASSMGGTEAFF
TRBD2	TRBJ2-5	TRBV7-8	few	TGTGCCAGCAGCTCGTGGGCTAGGTTTAGCGGGAGTTTAGAGACCCAGTACTTC	CASSSWARFSGSLETQYF
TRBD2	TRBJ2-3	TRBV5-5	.	TGTGCCAGCAGCCCAACCTCTAGCGGGGGGGCCAATCCTGATACGCAGTATTTT	CASSPTSSGGANPDTQYF
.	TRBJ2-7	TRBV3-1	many	TGTGCCAGCAGCCGCCAGGGTGCGGCGATCTACGAGCAGTACTTC	CASSRQGAAIYEQYF
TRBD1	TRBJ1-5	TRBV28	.	TGTGCCAGCAGTTTATCCCGGGACAGTACCTATAGCAATCAGCCCCAGCATTTT	CASSLSRDSTYSNQPQHF
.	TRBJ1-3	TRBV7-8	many	TGTGCCAGCAGCCGGATTGGGGGGAGCTCTGGAAACACCATATATTTT	CASSRIGGSSGNTIYF
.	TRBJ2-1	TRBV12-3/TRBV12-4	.	TGTGCCAGCAGCTTCAAAACCTACCCGAAACCCTACAATGAGCAGTTCTTC	CASSFKTYPKPYNEQFF
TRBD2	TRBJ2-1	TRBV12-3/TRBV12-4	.	TGTGCCAGCAGTTTTATTGCGGGAGGGCCGGGTGAGCAGTTCTTC	CASSFIAGGPGEQFF
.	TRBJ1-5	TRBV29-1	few	TGCAGCGTGGCCGGGGCCACCGGTCAGCCCCAGCATTTT	CSVAGATGQPQHF
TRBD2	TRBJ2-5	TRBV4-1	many	TGCGCCAGCAGCCAAGATCGGGGGAAGGTAGCGGGAGAGACCCAGTACTTC	CASSQDRGKVAGETQYF
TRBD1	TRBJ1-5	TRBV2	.	TGTGCCAGCAGGGGAGGGACAGGGGATTCTCAGCCCCAGCATTTT	CASRGGTGDSQPQHF
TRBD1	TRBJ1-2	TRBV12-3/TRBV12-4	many	TGTGCCAGCAGTGACCCGGGACAGGGCTTCTATGGCTACACCTTC	CASSDPGQGFYGYTF
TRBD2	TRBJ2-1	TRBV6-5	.	TGTGCCAGCAGTTCGAGCGGGAGTGACTTCCATGAGCAGTTCTTC	CASSSSGSDFHEQFF
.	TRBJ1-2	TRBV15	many	TGTGCCACCAGCAGAGACAGGGAGTGGTATGGCTACACCTTC	CATSRDREWYGYTF
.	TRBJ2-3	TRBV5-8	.	TGTGCCAGCACCCAGAGGCAGGGGCTGGATACGCAGTATTTT	CASTQRQGLDTQYF
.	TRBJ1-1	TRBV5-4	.	TGTGCCAGCAGCAAGGACGTGAACACTGAAGCTTTCTTT	CASSKDVNTEAFF
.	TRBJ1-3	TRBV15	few	TGTGCCACCAGCAGAGATCGGGGGGACCCCAGCTCTGGAAACACCATATATTTT	CATSRDRGDPSSGNTIYF
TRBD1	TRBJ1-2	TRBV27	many	TGTGCCAGCAGTTACCTCACAGGGGGCTGGAACTATGGCTACACCTTC	CASSYLTGGWNYGYTF
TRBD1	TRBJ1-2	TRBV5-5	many	TGTGCCAGCAGCCCCGGGGGGACAGGGACCTATGGCTACACCTTC	CASSPGGTGTYGYTF
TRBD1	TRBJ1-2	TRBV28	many	TGTGCCAGCAGTTACGCGACAGGGTTGGCGTCCGGCTACACCTTC	CASSYATGLASGYTF
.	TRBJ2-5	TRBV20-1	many	TGCAGTGCTGTACCGGTGACTAACAATCAAGAGACCCAGTACTTC	CSAVPVTNNQETQYF
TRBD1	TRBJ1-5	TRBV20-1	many	TGCAGTGCACGAGGACAGGGGTCCCATAGCCCCCAGCATTTT	CSARGQGSHSPQHF